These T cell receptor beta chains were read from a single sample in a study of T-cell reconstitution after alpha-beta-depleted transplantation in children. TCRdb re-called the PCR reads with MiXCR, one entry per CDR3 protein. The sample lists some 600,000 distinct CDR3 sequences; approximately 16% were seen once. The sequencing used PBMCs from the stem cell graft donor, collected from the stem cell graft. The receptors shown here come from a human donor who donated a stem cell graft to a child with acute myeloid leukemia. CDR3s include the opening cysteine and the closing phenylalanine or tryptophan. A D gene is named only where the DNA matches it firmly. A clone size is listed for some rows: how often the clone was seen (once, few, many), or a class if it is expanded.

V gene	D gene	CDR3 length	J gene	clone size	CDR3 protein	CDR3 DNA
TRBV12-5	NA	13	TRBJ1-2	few	CASAYQENYGYTF	TGTGCTAGTGCGTACCAGGAGAACTATGGCTACACCTTC
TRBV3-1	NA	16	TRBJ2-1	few	CASSPTDGALMNEQFF	TGTGCCAGCAGCCCCACGGACGGAGCCCTTATGAATGAGCAGTTCTTC
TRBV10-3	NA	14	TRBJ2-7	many	CAISDVGVGYEQYF	TGTGCCATCAGTGACGTGGGGGTCGGGTACGAGCAGTACTTC
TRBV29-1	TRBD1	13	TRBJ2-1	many	CSVAGQGYNEQFF	TGCAGCGTTGCGGGACAGGGCTACAATGAGCAGTTCTTC
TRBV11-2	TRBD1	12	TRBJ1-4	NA	CASGTGTMKLFF	TGTGCCAGCGGGACAGGGACGATGAAACTGTTTTTT
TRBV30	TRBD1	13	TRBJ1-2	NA	CAWNGRTGYGYTF	TGTGCCTGGAATGGAAGGACAGGCTATGGCTACACCTTC
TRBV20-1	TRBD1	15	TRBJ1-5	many	CSASSRDRINQPQHF	TGCAGTGCTAGTTCCCGGGACAGAATCAATCAGCCCCAGCATTTT
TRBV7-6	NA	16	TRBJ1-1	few	CASSLIGPGQNTEAFF	TGTGCCAGCAGCTTAATTGGGCCGGGACAGAACACTGAAGCTTTCTTT
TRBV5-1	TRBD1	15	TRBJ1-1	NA	CASSLLGQAGTEAFF	TGCGCCAGCAGCCTCCTCGGACAGGCGGGCACTGAAGCTTTCTTT
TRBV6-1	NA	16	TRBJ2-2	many	CASSHPHTSGTGELFF	TGTGCCAGCAGCCACCCCCATACTTCTGGTACCGGGGAGCTGTTTTTT
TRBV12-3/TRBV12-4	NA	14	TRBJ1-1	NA	CASSFGRENTEAFF	TGTGCCAGCAGTTTTGGCAGAGAGAACACTGAAGCTTTCTTT
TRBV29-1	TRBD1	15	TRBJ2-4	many	CSVGNTQGYENIQYF	TGCAGCGTGGGTAATACACAGGGGTACGAAAACATTCAGTACTTC
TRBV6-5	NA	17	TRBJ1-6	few	CASSYSLMEAMDSPLHF	TGTGCCAGCAGTTACTCGCTTATGGAGGCCATGGATTCACCCCTCCACTTT
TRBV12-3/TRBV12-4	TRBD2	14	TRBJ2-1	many	CASSSGGVYNEQFF	TGTGCCAGCAGTTCCGGGGGGGTTTACAATGAGCAGTTCTTC
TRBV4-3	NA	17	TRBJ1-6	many	CASSQDLGGGSNSPLHF	TGCGCCAGCAGCCAAGATTTGGGGGGAGGATCTAATTCACCCCTCCACTTT
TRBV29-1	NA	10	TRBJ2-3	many	CSVDGTTQYF	TGCAGCGTTGACGGGACTACGCAGTATTTT
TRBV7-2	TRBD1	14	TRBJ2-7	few	CASSPSTGYGEQYF	TGTGCCAGCAGCCCATCGACAGGGTACGGCGAGCAGTACTTC
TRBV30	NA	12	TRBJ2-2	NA	CAWREWTGELFF	TGTGCCTGGAGAGAATGGACCGGGGAGCTGTTTTTT
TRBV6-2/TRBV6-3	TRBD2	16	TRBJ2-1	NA	CATFGTSGGGYNEQFF	TGTGCCACCTTCGGGACTAGCGGGGGAGGCTACAATGAGCAGTTCTTC
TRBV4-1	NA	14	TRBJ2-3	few	CASSQDKGTDTQYF	TGCGCCAGCAGCCAAGACAAGGGCACAGATACGCAGTATTTT
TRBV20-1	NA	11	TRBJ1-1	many	CSAKLQTEAFF	TGCAGTGCAAAGCTTCAGACTGAAGCTTTCTTT
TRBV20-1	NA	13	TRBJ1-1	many	CSASAPGDTEAFF	TGCAGTGCTAGTGCCCCAGGGGACACTGAAGCTTTCTTT
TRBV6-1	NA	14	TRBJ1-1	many	CASKWFGLDTEAFF	TGTGCCAGCAAATGGTTCGGCTTGGACACTGAAGCTTTCTTT
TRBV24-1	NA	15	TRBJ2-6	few	CATSDRVSGANVLTF	TGTGCCACCAGTGATCGAGTATCTGGGGCCAACGTCCTGACTTTC
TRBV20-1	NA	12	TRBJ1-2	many	CSAHSGAPGYTF	TGCAGTGCTCATTCCGGGGCGCCTGGCTACACCTTC
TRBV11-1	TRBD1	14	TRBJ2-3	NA	CASSLTQGEDTQYF	TGTGCCAGCAGCTTAACCCAGGGGGAAGATACGCAGTATTTT
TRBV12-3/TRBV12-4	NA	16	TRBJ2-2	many	CASTWSSRTNTGELFF	TGTGCCAGCACCTGGAGCTCCAGGACGAACACCGGGGAGCTGTTTTTT
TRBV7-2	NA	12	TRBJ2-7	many	CASSLDTDKQYF	TGTGCCAGCAGCTTAGACACTGACAAGCAGTACTTC
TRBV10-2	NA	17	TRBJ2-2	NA	CASSEPSSGEATGELFF	TGCGCCAGCAGTGAGCCGAGTTCAGGGGAGGCCACCGGGGAGCTGTTTTTT
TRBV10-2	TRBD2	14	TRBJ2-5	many	CASSEGGGIETQYF	TGCGCCAGCAGTGAGGGCGGGGGGATAGAGACCCAGTACTTC
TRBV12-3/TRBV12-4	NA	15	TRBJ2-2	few	CAIPTAGLNTGELFF	TGTGCCATCCCTACGGCCGGATTGAACACCGGGGAGCTGTTTTTT
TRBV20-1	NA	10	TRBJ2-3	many	CSAMKDTQYF	TGCAGTGCAATGAAAGATACGCAGTATTTT
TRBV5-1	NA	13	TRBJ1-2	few	CASSIGTDYGYTF	TGCGCCAGCAGTATAGGGACCGACTATGGCTACACCTTC
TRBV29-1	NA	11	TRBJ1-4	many	CSVDRGQKLFF	TGCAGCGTTGACAGGGGCCAAAAACTGTTTTTT
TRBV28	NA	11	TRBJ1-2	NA	CASSFMYGYTF	TGTGCCAGCAGTTTTATGTACGGCTACACCTTC
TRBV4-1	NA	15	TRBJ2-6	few	CASSQLENGANVLTF	TGCGCCAGCAGCCAGTTGGAAAATGGGGCCAACGTCCTGACTTTC
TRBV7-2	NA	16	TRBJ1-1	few	CASSLFAGIRDTEAFF	TGTGCCAGCAGCTTATTCGCTGGGATAAGGGACACTGAAGCTTTCTTT
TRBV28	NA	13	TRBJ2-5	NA	CATQGWKEETQYF	TGTGCCACCCAGGGGTGGAAAGAAGAGACCCAGTACTTC
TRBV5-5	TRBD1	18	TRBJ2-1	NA	CASSLAAAGQGSINEQFF	TGTGCCAGCAGCCTGGCTGCGGCTGGACAGGGAAGTATAAATGAGCAGTTCTTC
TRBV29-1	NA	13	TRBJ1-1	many	CSVETQGGTEAFF	TGCAGCGTTGAGACGCAGGGCGGGACTGAAGCTTTCTTT
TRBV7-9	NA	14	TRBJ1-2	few	CASSFAQGDYGYTF	TGTGCCAGCAGCTTCGCGCAAGGGGACTATGGCTACACCTTC
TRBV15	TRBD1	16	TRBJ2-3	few	CATSRDKGQFTDTQYF	TGTGCCACCAGCAGAGATAAGGGACAGTTCACAGATACGCAGTATTTT
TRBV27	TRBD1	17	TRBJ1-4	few	CASSSSGGWGTNEKLFF	TGTGCCAGCAGTTCATCAGGGGGCTGGGGAACTAATGAAAAACTGTTTTTT
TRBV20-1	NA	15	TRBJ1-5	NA	CSAVDWAVTIQPQHF	TGCAGTGCCGTAGACTGGGCCGTAACGATTCAGCCCCAGCATTTT
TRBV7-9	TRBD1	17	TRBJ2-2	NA	CASSEFWTGVITGELFF	TGTGCCAGCAGTGAGTTCTGGACAGGGGTCATCACCGGGGAGCTGTTTTTT
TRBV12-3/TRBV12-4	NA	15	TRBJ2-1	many	CASRPSGTRGNEQFF	TGTGCCAGCAGGCCTTCCGGGACGCGAGGCAATGAGCAGTTCTTC